This T cell receptor (beta chain) was captured by sequencing in a study of post-analysis software for immune sequencing data. About the research overall: Courses of disease covered relapsing-remitting, secondary progressive and progressive-relapsing multiple sclerosis.

Germline V lookup: CDR1 PRHDT, CDR2 FYEKMQ (reference sequence). V was clipped by 0 bases and J by 1 base; unmatched bases: 5. The CDR3 sequence is 16 residues long. As to this clonotype: The antigen is not known.

The library was made from cDNA and included unique molecular identifiers. From roughly 1 to 10 million T cells, roughly 530,000 cDNA molecules were obtained. MiXCR, applied by TCRdb to the PCR reads, yields one record per CDR3 protein. The table records about 770,000 distinct CDR3 sequences, roughly 46% of them present only once. The study's findings and limits: Significantly decreased normalized Chao1 diversity was recorded for multiple sclerosis patients relative to controls. Patients carried 4 or 5 TRBV segments more frequently than controls did, and TRBV5-6, TRBV5-1 and TRBV20-1 were among them. Co-batched samples clustered tightly together by F measure.

The TCR sequence derives from a girl between 10 and 17 years old with multiple sclerosis. This chain connects TRBV13 to TRBJ2-5, with 7 bases aligning to TRBD1. The sequenced sample consisted of blood. CDR3 protein: CASSLGDRPVQETQYF. The CDR3 nucleotides read TGTGCCAGCAGCTTAGGGGACAGGCCCGTCCAAGAGACCCAGTACTTC.